This T cell receptor (beta chain) was obtained from a study of shared clonotypes between healthy human individuals. Study context: Plates per donor: three CD4 naive, three CD4 memory, two CD8 naive, one CD8 memory.

Trimming left V 4 bases short and J 2 bases short, with 16 bases between. CDR1 and CDR2 (germline): SGHRS, YFSETQ. This CDR3 is built from 15 residues. About this clone: Its target is unknown.

Memory CD4+ cells were the fraction left after CD45RA+ naive selection. Each subset's genomic DNA was split evenly across several immunoSEQ plates. Here immunoSEQ multiplex PCR was the method, and the copy in TCRdb shows in-frame clones only, minus some. There are about 1 million clones in the sample; around 75% occur only once, and over 1.3% lies in the top ten. Overall study results and limits: Four donors shared 4.5% to 6.5% of their naive CD4 clonotypes.

Material: memory CD4+ T cells sorted from blood. The subset is: CD45RA-negative fraction. The V and J genes are TRBV5-1 and TRBJ2-7; D may be TRBD2 (5 bases). This clonotype was obtained from a man aged 18 to 35 in good health. CDR3 in DNA: TGCGCCAGCAGCCCGGTCGGGGTATCCGCCTACGAGCAGTACTTC. Translated, it gives CASSPVGVSAYEQYF.